A single sample is the source of the 18 T cell receptor beta chains below, sequenced in a study of OX40 agonist ivuxolimab in advanced cancers. The assay was immunoSEQ multiplex PCR, and TCRdb's table has in-frame clones only and misses some. The table lists over 20,000 clones, roughly 84% of them singletons. The sample was CD4+ or CD8+ T cells sorted from blood, taken in a trial of the OX40 agonist ivuxolimab. The origin of the receptors is an adult with an advanced solid tumor such as melanoma, head and neck, liver or kidney cancer.

The V and J genes are TRBV7-9 and TRBJ2-7, with D possibly matching TRBD1 (5 bases). Trimming took off 1 base at V and 3 bases at J, with 10 bases between the two ends. Germline V CDR1 and CDR2: SEHNR, FQNEAQ (reference sequence). The CDR3 has 14 amino acids. Here the CDR3 DNA reads TGTGCCAGCAGCTTAGTAGGGGCCAACTACGAGCAGTACTTC. It specifies CASSLVGANYEQYF.

In its sample, this clone was seen once. The chain is built from TRBV10-3 and TRBJ2-2; 7 bases map to TRBD2. V lost 3 bases and J lost 2; bases outside the gene matches: 6. Germline assignment: CDR1 ENHRY and CDR2 SYGVKD. This CDR3 contains 16 residues. The CDR3 region is CAISDLGGSNTGELFF. The CDR3 DNA is TGTGCCATCAGTGATCTCGGGGGGTCTAACACCGGGGAGCTGTTTTTT.

The chain carries TRBV5-6 and TRBJ2-5, with D maybe TRBD1 (6 bases). Germline V gene sequence: CDR1 SGHDT, CDR2 YYEEEE. Trimming left V 4 bases short and J 4 bases short, with 14 bases between. This CDR3 spans 14 amino acids. CDR3 sequence: CASSGPTGTETQYF. The CDR3 region has the DNA TGTGCCAGCAGCGGCCCCACAGGGACAGAGACCCAGTACTTC.

This chain's CDR3 is CASSTGTHYEQFF. The CDR3 region has the DNA TGTGCCAGCAGCACCGGGACTCACTATGAGCAGTTCTTC. The chain is built from TRBV5-4 and TRBJ2-1; weak D call: TRBD2 (6 bases). Trimming removed 4 bases from V and 8 bases from J, with 13 bases in between. Germline loops: CDR1 SGHNT, CDR2 YYREEE (reference sequence). CDR3 length equals 13 residues.

The J gene is TRBJ1-2, the V gene TRBV10-3; no definite D call. Trimming took 2 bases from V and 4 from J, leaving 8 bases between them. CDR3 length: 13 residues. The germline CDR1 and CDR2 sequences are ENHRY and SYGVKD. This chain's CDR3 is CAISEKESYGYTF. In DNA, the CDR3 is TGTGCCATCAGTGAGAAAGAATCCTATGGCTACACCTTC.

The rearrangement uses TRBV27 and TRBJ1-2, with 7 bases that match TRBD1. From germline, CDR1 is MNHEY and CDR2 SMNVEV (reference sequence). J lost 7 bases, V lost 5 bases, and 4 bases had no gene match. This CDR3 spans 12 amino acids. The CDR3 here is CASSPGGLGYTF. The CDR3 DNA follows: TGTGCCAGCAGTCCAGGGGGACTTGGCTACACCTTC.

CDR3 sequence reads: CASSSSGGPNEQFF. The CDR3 coding sequence is TGTGCCAGCAGTTCGAGCGGGGGGCCCAATGAGCAGTTCTTC. The chain uses TRBV6-5 and TRBJ2-1, with 9 bases fitting TRBD2. Germline V gives CDR1 MNHEY, CDR2 SVGAGI. The CDR3 length is 14 residues. The junction had 4 bases not matched to a gene; V was cut back by 4 bases and J by 6 bases.

This clone is medium-sized by share. V and J are TRBV19 and TRBJ1-4, with a tentative D call TRBD1 (5 bases). This CDR3 comprises 14 residues. Trimming removed 5 bases from V and 8 bases from J, with 15 bases in between. Germline V gene lookup returns CDR1 LNHDA and CDR2 SQIVND (reference sequence). This chain's CDR3 is CASSLWGGEEKLFF. In DNA form, the CDR3 reads TGTGCCAGTAGTCTTTGGGGAGGGGAAGAAAAACTGTTTTTT.

The chain recombines TRBV13 with TRBJ2-7; D is unclear. Germline V gene sequence: CDR1 PRHDT, CDR2 FYEKMQ (reference sequence). V shed 6 bases and J shed 0 bases, with 9 bases lying between them. The CDR3 loop spans 13 amino acids. CDR3 protein: CASRGGSSYEQYF. Written as DNA, the CDR3 is TGTGCCAGCAGAGGCGGTAGCTCCTACGAGCAGTACTTC. Drawing the rest from reference TRBV13 and TRBJ2-7, the complete variable domain is AAGVIQSPRHLIKEKRETATLKCYPIPRHDTVYWYQQGPGQDPQFLISFYEKMQSDKGSIPDRFSAQQFSDYHSELNMSSLELGDSALYFCASRGGSSYEQYFGPGTRLTVT.

The CDR3 is CASSSLGGSYGYTF. The CDR3 nucleotides are TGTGCCAGCAGTTCACTAGGAGGAAGCTATGGCTACACCTTC. The rearrangement links TRBV6-6 to TRBJ1-2; D call uncertain. Trimming removed 4 bases at V and 4 bases at J, with 13 bases between. In germline, CDR1 is MNHNY, CDR2 SVGAGI (reference sequence). This CDR3 is 14 amino acids long.

As for this clone: Other nucleotide sequences from this sample produce the same CDR3. This chain links TRBV9 with TRBJ2-2; D possibly corresponds to TRBD1 (5 bases). The CDR3 is 14 amino acids. The germline V gene encodes CDR1 SGDLS and CDR2 YYNGEE. With 2 bases removed from V and 2 bases from J, the gap between germline ends came to 7 bases. CDR3 nucleotides: TGTGCCAGCAGCGTCGGACAAAACACCGGGGAGCTGTTTTTT. Amino acid sequence: CASSVGQNTGELFF.

This clone was found once. The rearrangement joins TRBV7-9 to TRBJ2-7; 8 bases match TRBD1. V dropped 4 bases and J dropped 3; count of bases not matched to a gene: 8. The CDR3 runs 15 residues. Germline CDR1 reads SEHNR; CDR2 reads FQNEAQ (reference sequence). The CDR3 bases are TGTGCCAGCAGCTCGGATTCGGGACAGGACTACGAGCAGTACTTC. Its protein is CASSSDSGQDYEQYF.

The chain couples TRBV27 to TRBJ2-7; either TRBD1 or TRBD2 may fit D (5 bases each). The germline V and J ends were trimmed by 2 bases and 1 base, with 12 bases remaining between them. Germline CDR1 is MNHEY and CDR2 is SMNVEV (reference sequence). This CDR3 region has 15 residues. DNA of the CDR3: TGTGCCAGCAGTTTACGGGGACCTTTTTCCTACGAGCAGTACTTC. Protein: CASSLRGPFSYEQYF.

The chain uses TRBV9 and TRBJ2-3; 9 positions agree with TRBD2. Unmatched junction bases numbered 5, after V lost 0 bases and J lost 0 bases. The CDR3 runs 17 residues. Germline values: CDR1 SGDLS, CDR2 YYNGEE. The CDR3 reads CASSVAPAGGSTDTQYF. As DNA, the CDR3 is TGTGCCAGCAGCGTAGCTCCAGCGGGGGGTAGCACAGATACGCAGTATTTT.

This chain connects TRBV4-1 to TRBJ2-7, with 8 bases matching TRBD2. The CDR3 consists of 15 residues. CDR1 is MGHRA, CDR2 YSYEKL, per germline. V trimming: 0 bases; J trimming: 5 bases; junction bases outside the gene matches: 6. The CDR3 reads CASSQESAGEDEQYF. In DNA, the CDR3 is TGCGCCAGCAGCCAAGAATCAGCGGGGGAGGACGAGCAGTACTTC.

The rearrangement uses TRBV4-3 and TRBJ2-1, with 11 bases aligning to TRBD2. V shed 4 bases, J shed 7 bases, and the junction held 6 bases outside the gene matches. Per germline, CDR1 LGHNA and CDR2 YSLEER. The CDR3 has 15 residues. The chain's CDR3 is CASSRIAGGPNEQFF. Here the CDR3 DNA reads TGCGCCAGCAGCCGGATAGCGGGGGGGCCGAATGAGCAGTTCTTC.

The chain joins TRBV5-1 to TRBJ2-7; D perhaps matches TRBD1 (5 bases). The V gene's germline CDR1 is SGHRS and CDR2 YFSETQ. The V gene lost 3 bases and the J gene lost 2 bases, with 15 bases spanning the gap. This CDR3 is built from 15 residues. This CDR3 reads CASSSDSYFPYEQYF. As DNA, the CDR3 is TGCGCCAGCAGCTCCGACAGCTACTTTCCCTACGAGCAGTACTTC.

Judged by abundance, this clone is medium-sized. The gene calls are TRBV14 and TRBJ2-7; possibly TRBD1 or TRBD2 for D (5 bases each). CDR3 length: 14 amino acids. V gave up 4 bases and J gave up 6 bases, with 16 bases separating them. Germline CDR1 reads SGHDN; CDR2 reads FVKESK. In nucleotides, the CDR3 is TGTGCCAGCAGCCCGGCAGGGACCGCTTCCGAGCAGTACTTC. Residues: CASSPAGTASEQYF. Based on the CDR3 plus reference TRBV14 and TRBJ2-7, the full variable domain is EAGVTQFPSHSVIEKGQTVTLRCDPISGHDNLYWYRRVMGKEIKFLLHFVKESKQDESGMPNNRFLAERTGGTYSTLKVQPAELEDSGVYFCASSPAGTASEQYFGPGTRLTVT.